The 5 T cell receptor beta chains given below trace back to one sample, sequenced in a study of cytomegalovirus exposure and HLA in healthy donors. PCR amplification relied on 60 Vbeta primers (plus 13 Jbeta primers). Produced via immunoSEQ multiplex PCR; TCRdb's table is partial and in-frame only. The table lists 55,000 to 85,000 clones, over 60% of them singletons. Sequenced: PBMCs. The receptors come from a woman aged 45 to 65 in good health and CMV-seronegative.

The gene calls are TRBV6-5 and TRBJ2-1, with TRBD2 identical over 7 bases. CDR1 and CDR2 from the germline V gene are MNHEY and SVGAGI. V was clipped by 9 bases and J by 4 bases; unmatched bases: 6. The CDR3 sequence is 13 residues long. The DNA of the CDR3 is TGTGCCAGTACCAGCGGGACTTACAATGAGCAGTTCTTC. Amino acid sequence: CASTSGTYNEQFF.

CDR3 sequence reads: CASSADRGTEAFF. The CDR3, as DNA: TGTGCCAGCAGTGCGGACAGGGGCACTGAAGCTTTCTTT. The chain recombines TRBV6-4 with TRBJ1-1, with TRBD1 matching over 9 bases. This CDR3 is built from 13 residues. Germline loops: CDR1 MRHNA, CDR2 SNTAGT. V lost 4 bases to trimming and J lost 4 bases; unmatched junction nucleotides: 1.

The chain links TRBV5-1 to TRBJ2-7, with D maybe TRBD1 (6 bases). Germline V lookup: CDR1 SGHRS, CDR2 YFSETQ. V lost 0 bases, J lost 5 bases, and 12 bases lay in between. The CDR3 is made up of 14 amino acids. CDR3: CASSLGPSGDEQYF. The CDR3 coding sequence is TGCGCCAGCAGCTTGGGGCCGTCAGGGGACGAGCAGTACTTC.

The chain uses TRBV27 and TRBJ1-1; 9 bases fit TRBD1. This CDR3 region has 15 residues. Germline trimming cut 7 bases from V and 0 bases from J; bases unmatched to any gene: 6. The germline CDR1 and CDR2 sequences are MNHEY and SMNVEV (reference sequence). The CDR3 region has the DNA TGTGCCAGCACCCCCGGGGACAGGGTGAACACTGAAGCTTTCTTT. It codes for CASTPGDRVNTEAFF.

This sequence joins TRBV15 and TRBJ2-5; no clear D. CDR3 size: 13 residues. V lost 0 bases, J lost 4 bases, and 6 bases lay in between. Germline assignment: CDR1 LNHNV and CDR2 YYDKDF (reference sequence). CDR3 DNA: TGTGCCACCAGCAGAGATCCGGGAGAGACCCAGTACTTC. Its protein is CATSRDPGETQYF. Full variable domain (outside the CDR3, taken from reference TRBV15 and TRBJ2-5): DAMVIQNPRYQVTQFGKPVTLSCSQTLNHNVMYWYQQKSSQAPKLLFHYYDKDFNNEADTPDNFQSRRPNTSFCFLDIRSPGLGDTAMYLCATSRDPGETQYFGPGTRLLVL.